The rows below give T cell receptor beta chains drawn from one sample of a study of cytomegalovirus exposure and HLA in healthy donors. The data were produced by immunoSEQ multiplex PCR, yet TCRdb's version contains in-frame clones alone and is incomplete. Among 60,000 to 75,000 clones listed, roughly 96% were seen once. Sequenced input: PBMCs. These receptors were obtained from a man between 18 and 35 years old in good health and CMV-seronegative. CDR3s include the opening cysteine and the closing phenylalanine or tryptophan. Fields, in order: J gene, D gene, V gene, clone size, CDR3 DNA, CDR3 protein. The D gene is left open where the match is weak. The size field is filled for only some rows; it gives once, few, many or a size class.

J: TRBJ1-2
D: TRBD1
V: TRBV28
size: NA
DNA: TGTGCCAGCAGTCCACATCCGGGACAGGGGATACCCTCGAGAGGCTACACCTTC
CDR3: CASSPHPGQGIPSRGYTF

J: TRBJ1-5
D: NA
V: TRBV4-1
size: NA
DNA: TGCGCCAGCAGCCAAGCTCTGATTCAACGCGATTATAGCAATCAGCCCCAGCATTTT
CDR3: CASSQALIQRDYSNQPQHF

J: TRBJ1-4
D: TRBD1
V: TRBV27
size: once
DNA: TGTGCCAGCAGCAACAGGGGGAAGGCAACTAATGAAAAACTGTTTTTT
CDR3: CASSNRGKATNEKLFF

J: TRBJ2-7
D: TRBD1
V: TRBV7-9
size: once
DNA: TGTGCCAGCAGCCAGGACAGGGGGCTTAACGAGCAGTACTTC
CDR3: CASSQDRGLNEQYF

J: TRBJ2-5
D: TRBD2
V: TRBV5-1
size: NA
DNA: TGCGCCAGCAGCTTCAGATTAGCGGGAGGCCAAGAGACCCAGTACTTC
CDR3: CASSFRLAGGQETQYF

J: TRBJ2-7
D: TRBD1
V: TRBV6-1
size: NA
DNA: TGTGCCAGCAGTGGCCGGGACAGGGGGCCCCTCTCCTACGAGCAGTACTTC
CDR3: CASSGRDRGPLSYEQYF

J: TRBJ1-2
D: TRBD1
V: TRBV6-1
size: NA
DNA: TGTGCCAGCAGTGAAGCGCTGGGTCGGACAGGAGCCTATTCGGGATACACCTTC
CDR3: CASSEALGRTGAYSGYTF

J: TRBJ1-5
D: NA
V: TRBV28
size: few
DNA: TGTGCCAGCAGTCGGGGGTTGGGCAATCAGCCCCAGCATTTT
CDR3: CASSRGLGNQPQHF

J: TRBJ2-3
D: TRBD2
V: TRBV29-1
size: NA
DNA: TGCAGCGTTGATAGGGATCTAGCGGGTCCCGATACGCAGTATTTT
CDR3: CSVDRDLAGPDTQYF

J: TRBJ2-1
D: NA
V: TRBV6-5
size: NA
DNA: TGTGCCAGCAGGCGGGAATTCGACAACAATGAGCAGTTCTTC
CDR3: CASRREFDNNEQFF

J: TRBJ1-4
D: TRBD1
V: TRBV28
size: NA
DNA: TGTGCCAGCAGCCACAGGGGGCTTCAGGAAAAACTGTTTTTT
CDR3: CASSHRGLQEKLFF

J: TRBJ1-5
D: NA
V: TRBV28
size: once
DNA: TGTGCCAGCAGCCCCAAGGTAGCGACTGGAAGGCCCCAGCATTTT
CDR3: CASSPKVATGRPQHF

J: TRBJ2-1
D: NA
V: TRBV19
size: NA
DNA: TGTGCCAGTAGGCGGTACAATGAGCAGTTCTTC
CDR3: CASRRYNEQFF

J: TRBJ2-5
D: TRBD1
V: TRBV7-9
size: NA
DNA: TGTGCCAGCAGCTCCTACAGGGGGCGTTCAGGGGAGACCCAGTACTTC
CDR3: CASSSYRGRSGETQYF

J: TRBJ2-1
D: TRBD1
V: TRBV28
size: NA
DNA: TGTGCCAGCAGTTTAGGACAGGAGTACAATGAGCAGTTCTTC
CDR3: CASSLGQEYNEQFF

J: TRBJ2-1
D: NA
V: TRBV5-1
size: NA
DNA: TGCGCCAGCAGGCCGGGTCCGGCCAATGAGCAGTTCTTC
CDR3: CASRPGPANEQFF

J: TRBJ2-1
D: TRBD2
V: TRBV19
size: NA
DNA: TGTGCCAGTAGTATTGGGACTAGCGGGAGCAATGAGCAGTTCTTC
CDR3: CASSIGTSGSNEQFF

J: TRBJ2-3
D: TRBD2
V: TRBV9
size: NA
DNA: TGTGCCAGCAGCGTCATAACTAGCGAGACAGATACGCAGTATTTT
CDR3: CASSVITSETDTQYF

J: TRBJ1-4
D: NA
V: TRBV28
size: NA
DNA: TGTGCCAGCAGTCTAGACAGCTTTGAAAAACTGTTTTTT
CDR3: CASSLDSFEKLFF

J: TRBJ1-5
D: NA
V: TRBV2
size: NA
DNA: TGTGCCAGCAGTGCACGACAGACAAATCAGCCCCAGCATTTT
CDR3: CASSARQTNQPQHF

J: TRBJ2-5
D: TRBD2
V: TRBV5-1
size: NA
DNA: TGCGCCAGCAGCCCGAGACTAGCGGGAGGGTACCAAGAGACCCAGTACTTC
CDR3: CASSPRLAGGYQETQYF

J: TRBJ1-2
D: TRBD1
V: TRBV19
size: NA
DNA: TGTGCCAGTAGTACCGGGACAGGGGGGTACTATGGCTACACCTTC
CDR3: CASSTGTGGYYGYTF

J: TRBJ2-1
D: TRBD2
V: TRBV6-5
size: NA
DNA: TGTGCCAGCAGTTACTCAGGGACTAGCGGGAACAATGAGCAGTTCTTC
CDR3: CASSYSGTSGNNEQFF

J: TRBJ2-3
D: NA
V: TRBV11-3
size: once
DNA: TGTGCCAGCAGCTTAAGCCCCGGCACAGATACGCAGTATTTT
CDR3: CASSLSPGTDTQYF